These 3 T cell receptor beta chains came from one sample sequenced in a study of cytomegalovirus exposure and HLA in healthy donors. Amplification used 60 Vbeta primers and 13 Jbeta primers. The method was immunoSEQ multiplex PCR; TCRdb's version includes in-frame clones alone and lacks a portion of them. The sample includes some 170,000 clones, around 88% of them seen just once. The sequenced sample consisted of PBMCs. Receptors originate from a woman aged 30 to 39 in good health and CMV-seronegative.

CDR3 DNA: TGTGCCACTAAGCCGGGACTAGCGGAAGAGACCCAGTACTTC. Its protein is CATKPGLAEETQYF. The chain couples TRBV6-1 to TRBJ2-5; 11 bases fit TRBD2. Trimming removed 10 bases from V and 3 bases from J; junction bases left unmatched: 7. CDR1 is MNHNS and CDR2 is SASEGT in the germline V gene. CDR3 size: 14 residues.

V gene TRBV11-2 combines with J gene TRBJ1-5, with 8 bases that match TRBD1. Germline V gene sequence: CDR1 SGHAT, CDR2 FQNNGV. The CDR3 loop spans 15 amino acids. Trimming cost V 4 bases and J 4 bases; bases outside gene matches: 6. This chain's CDR3 is CASSSGTGANQPQHF. The CDR3 nucleotides read TGTGCCAGCAGCTCGGGGACAGGTGCAAATCAGCCCCAGCATTTT.

As to this clone: The junction differs from germline at one of its ends, possibly a read error. The rearrangement uses TRBV5-4 and TRBJ2-5; 7 positions agree with TRBD1. The germline V gene has CDR1 SGHNT and CDR2 YYREEE (reference sequence). This CDR3 is 11 amino acids long. The CDR3 DNA reads as TGTGCCAGCAGCTTGAAAGGGACAGAGCACTTC. Protein product: CASSLKGTEHF.